These 9 T cell receptor beta chains came from one sample sequenced in a study of T-cell memory formation after mild COVID-19. TCRdb re-analysed the 5' RACE reads in MiXCR, keeping a single row per CDR3 protein. The sample has about 560,000 distinct CDR3 sequences; less than 25% are singletons. Sequencing used PBMCs or a T cell subset sorted from them (not recorded which). These receptors were taken from an adult woman who had mild COVID-19 (a few samples of this study predate the infection). Cell type and time point are not known.

The rearrangement links TRBV4-1 to TRBJ2-5, with 8 bases aligning to TRBD1. The ends lost 3 bases at V and 1 base at J; junction bases unmatched: 4. This CDR3 spans 15 amino acids. Germline V CDR1 and CDR2: MGHRA, YSYEKL. This CDR3 is CASSHATGAQETQYF. The DNA of the CDR3 is TGCGCCAGCAGCCATGCGACAGGGGCCCAAGAGACCCAGTACTTC.

This clonotype was observed a handful of times. The CDR3: CATSDFKVGGANVLTF. Here the CDR3 DNA reads TGTGCCACCAGTGATTTTAAGGTCGGAGGGGCCAACGTCCTGACTTTC. The gene calls are TRBV24-1 and TRBJ2-6, with D unresolved. This CDR3 is 16 amino acids long. The V end was cut by 1 base, the J end by 4 bases, with 10 bases between. The germline gives CDR1 KGHDR, CDR2 SFDVKD.

Only a few counts were recorded for this clonotype. The rearrangement links TRBV23-1 to TRBJ2-2; D gene unclear. TRBV23-1 is given ORF status, its function remaining uncertain. CDR3 length: 15 amino acids. The V end was cut by 2 bases, the J end by 1 base, with 8 bases between. The CDR3 sequence is CASSQERQNTGELFF. The CDR3 DNA is TGCGCCAGCAGTCAAGAGAGACAGAACACCGGGGAGCTGTTTTTT.

This clonotype occurred a few times. V and J are TRBV6-5 and TRBJ1-6; tentative D call: TRBD1 (6 bases). Germline V gives CDR1 MNHEY, CDR2 SVGAGI. CDR3 length equals 15 residues. The germline V and J ends were trimmed by 11 bases and 9 bases, with 23 bases remaining between them. Here the CDR3 DNA reads TGTGCCGTCAAGGGGAGGGATCTAGGGGGTTCACCCCTCCACTTT. This gives the protein CAVKGRDLGGSPLHF.

The J gene is TRBJ1-1, the V gene TRBV5-1; 7 positions match TRBD1. Germline values: CDR1 SGHRS, CDR2 YFSETQ. The CDR3 covers 16 residues. Unmatched junction bases numbered 6, after V lost 0 bases and J lost 1 base. CDR3 residues: CASSLGLDRANTEAFF. CDR3 sequence (DNA): TGCGCCAGCAGCTTGGGCCTAGACAGGGCGAACACTGAAGCTTTCTTT.

This chain links TRBV11-3 with TRBJ2-6; D gene ambiguous. Trimming left V 5 bases short and J 8 bases short, with 10 bases between. Germline V CDR1 and CDR2: SGHNT, YENEEA. The CDR3 sequence is 13 residues long. In nucleotides, the CDR3 is TGTGCCAGCAGCCCCGAATGGTCCAACGTCCTGACTTTC. Encoded protein: CASSPEWSNVLTF.

A few counts support this clonotype. V is TRBV7-8 and J is TRBJ2-3; weak D call: TRBD2 (6 bases). Germline V gives CDR1 SGHVS, CDR2 FQNEAQ. The CDR3 runs to 17 residues. Trimming cost V 5 bases and J 0 bases, with 18 bases left between them. This CDR3 is CASSPPHERVSTDTQYF. The CDR3 DNA reads TGTGCCAGCAGCCCCCCTCACGAGCGGGTTAGCACAGATACGCAGTATTTT.

The chain couples TRBV27 to TRBJ2-1; TRBD2 aligns across 10 bases. The CDR3 is made up of 14 amino acids. V trimming: 10 bases; J trimming: 5 bases; junction bases outside the gene matches: 8. CDR1 and CDR2 from the germline V gene are MNHEY and SMNVEV (reference sequence). CDR3 sequence (DNA): TGTGCCATCAATAAGCGGGAGGGTAACAATGAGCAGTTCTTC. Its translation is CAINKREGNNEQFF.

This sequence joins TRBV29-1 and TRBJ2-1; possible D gene TRBD2, 5 bases. Germline loops: CDR1 SQVTM, CDR2 ANQGSEA. The CDR3 contains 11 residues. Trimming cost V 7 bases and J 6 bases, with 10 bases left between them. The CDR3 coding sequence is TGCAGCGGGGAGAGAGGCAATGAGCAGTTCTTC. It codes for CSGERGNEQFF.